The source of this TCR beta chain is a study of blood T cell repertoires in COVID-19. Using immunoSEQ multiplex PCR, the repertoire was profiled, and TCRdb retains in-frame clones only, with some absent. The sample lists roughly 200,000 clones, under 90% occurring once. Germline V gene lookup returns CDR1 MNHEY and CDR2 SVGAGI. CDR3 length: 15 amino acids. Trimming removed 5 bases from V and 6 bases from J; junction bases left unmatched: 9. The chain combines TRBV6-5 with TRBJ1-1, with TRBD1 matching 10 bases. Sample: peripheral blood. The TCR sequence derives from a woman aged 80 or older with COVID-19, enrolled during active disease. The CDR3 coding sequence is TGTGCCAGCAGTAAATACGGACAGGGGGGTTCTGAAGCTTTCTTT. This sequence encodes CASSKYGQGGSEAFF.